One and the same sample provided the 14 T cell receptor beta chains below, sequenced in a study of monozygotic twins with inflammatory bowel disease. TCRdb reworked the 5' RACE reads into one entry per CDR3 protein, no DNA. Here the sample table reports approximately 400,000 distinct CDR3 sequences. The sequencing input was blood. These receptors were collected from a human donor with ulcerative colitis or Crohn's disease, or a healthy co-twin of an affected twin (not recorded which).

The V call is TRBV18, the J call TRBJ1-1. The CDR3 has 15 amino acids. Germline loops: CDR1 KGHSH, CDR2 LQKENI. This CDR3 reads CASSPPTGSRTEAFF.

The CDR3 sequence: CASSQERTGELFF. The chain employs TRBV4-3 and TRBJ2-2. CDR3 length: 13 residues. Germline CDR1 is LGHNA and CDR2 is YSLEER.

The V call is TRBV19, the J call TRBJ2-1. Germline V gene lookup returns CDR1 LNHDA and CDR2 SQIVND (reference sequence). The CDR3 runs 12 residues. CDR3 in amino acids: CASSTPSDEQFF.

The V gene is TRBV18, the J gene TRBJ1-1; TCRdb names TRBD1, which stays unverified in the absence of DNA. The germline CDR1 and CDR2 sequences are KGHSH and LQKENI. The length of the CDR3 is 19 residues. CDR3 sequence reads: CASSPLSSLGGRGSTEAFF. The variable domain in full, with the rest retrieved from reference TRBV18 and TRBJ1-1, is NAGVMQNPRHLVRRRGQEARLRCSPMKGHSHVYWYRQLPEEGLKFMVYLQKENIIDESGMPKERFSAEFPKEGPSILRIQQVVRGDSAAYFCASSPLSSLGGRGSTEAFFGQGTRLTVV.

The chain combines TRBV5-1 with TRBJ1-2; TCRdb proposes TRBD1, but this gene call is untestable without DNA. CDR3 length: 15 amino acids. Germline V lookup: CDR1 SGHRS, CDR2 YFSETQ. The CDR3 sequence: CASSLAGGDNYGYTF.

The chain links TRBV2 to TRBJ2-7. There are 13 residues in the CDR3. Germline lookup yields CDR1 SNHLY and CDR2 FYNNEI. The CDR3 spells CASSGLKAYEQYF.

V and J are TRBV6-2 or TRBV6-3 and TRBJ2-7; lacking DNA, the TRBD1 call made by TCRdb goes unchecked. The germline CDR1 and CDR2 sequences are MNHEY and SVGEGT. This CDR3 comprises 15 residues. The CDR3 loop is CASSYSGGRTYEQYF.

The chain uses TRBV5-1 and TRBJ2-1; the TCRdb D gene call, TRBD2, has no DNA to confirm it. The germline V gene encodes CDR1 SGHRS and CDR2 YFSETQ. The CDR3 is 15 residues long. This CDR3 is CASSPAGEVLGEQFF.

CDR3 in amino acids: CASSFKSGTGVNDEQFF. V gene TRBV27 combines with J gene TRBJ2-1; TCRdb lists TRBD1, though no DNA is available to test this call. The CDR3 is made up of 17 amino acids. Germline-derived CDR1 and CDR2 are MNHEY and SMNVEV (reference sequence).

The V call is TRBV7-3, the J call TRBJ2-2. The CDR3 contains 16 residues. Germline CDR1 SGHTA, CDR2 FQGTGA. The CDR3 sequence: CASSLRLGTNTGELFF.

V gene TRBV30 combines with J gene TRBJ2-6. Germline assignment: CDR1 GTSNPN and CDR2 SVGIG (reference sequence). This CDR3 comprises 14 residues. CDR3 amino acids: CAWNVGTGANVLTF.

The chain uses TRBV5-1 and TRBJ2-7; TCRdb's assignment of TRBD2 cannot be checked, as there is no DNA. The CDR3 is 15 residues long. Germline V gene data show CDR1 as SGHRS and CDR2 as YFSETQ. The CDR3 sequence is CASSLVNPGPNEQYF.

J is TRBJ2-4 and V is TRBV10-3. From germline, CDR1 is ENHRY and CDR2 SYGVKD. There are 13 residues in the CDR3. The chain's CDR3 is CAISDRVDNIQYF.

The gene calls are TRBV5-1 and TRBJ2-3; TCRdb's D gene call, TRBD2, goes unchecked for lack of DNA. The CDR3 length is 18 residues. Germline V gene sequence: CDR1 SGHRS, CDR2 YFSETQ. Here the CDR3 reads CASSSGLAGGTSTDTQYF.